This T cell receptor (beta chain) was recovered during a study of blood T cell repertoires in COVID-19. Study as a whole: In each case, the material was cDNA or gDNA derived from T cells, B-cell-depleted T cells, or PBMCs.

CDR1 and CDR2 from the germline V gene are SGHRS and YFSETQ. Trimming left V 5 bases short and J 10 bases short, with 25 bases between. The length of the CDR3 is 16 residues. This clone has a single count. Original handling: Amplification of reference gene primers provided the estimated nucleated cell counts. Only in-frame clones appear in the TCRdb table, and some are missing; sequencing was by immunoSEQ multiplex PCR. The D gene and trimming were derived from the DNA, and the V and J assignments and clone size from that table. The sample has approximately 100,000 clones, approximately 82% seen once.

The chain employs TRBV5-1 and TRBJ2-1, with D tentatively TRBD1 (8 bases). The clonotype comes from a man in his 70s with acute or convalescent COVID-19. Sequencing was carried out using peripheral blood. The CDR3 loop is CASSSGGGGLRSEQFF. The CDR3 coding sequence is TGCGCCAGCAGTTCAGGGGGCGGGGGACTACGCTCGGAGCAGTTCTTC.